These 27 T cell receptor beta chains were sequenced from one sample in a study of blood T cell repertoires in COVID-19. Method: immunoSEQ multiplex PCR; TCRdb's copy keeps in-frame clones and lacks some. The sample holds about 260,000 clones, around 80% seen once. The specimen was PBMCs or T cells enriched from blood (not recorded which). The receptor source for this set is a young man with acute COVID-19.

The genes are TRBV30 and TRBJ1-6; D unclear. This CDR3 spans 16 amino acids. Germline V lookup: CDR1 GTSNPN, CDR2 SVGIG (reference sequence). The V and J ends lost 4 bases and 0 bases respectively, with 13 bases between them. The CDR3 sequence is CAWTKTPSSYNSPLHF. For the CDR3, the DNA is TGTGCCTGGACTAAGACTCCGAGCTCCTATAATTCACCCCTCCACTTT.

The chain has TRBV7-8 and TRBJ2-3, with TRBD2 as a possible D gene (5 bases). This CDR3 spans 15 amino acids. Between the trimmed V and J ends, which lost 5 bases and 0 bases, there was a span of 12 bases. Germline V gives CDR1 SGHVS, CDR2 FQNEAQ. The CDR3 DNA follows: TGTGCCAGCAGCAAATACTCGGGGAGCACAGATACGCAGTATTTT. Its protein is CASSKYSGSTDTQYF.

The chain couples TRBV7-3 to TRBJ2-2; 7 positions agree with TRBD2. This CDR3 is 15 amino acids long. With V trimmed by 0 bases and J by 7 bases, 5 bases remained unmatched. Germline CDR1 reads SGHTA; CDR2 reads FQGTGA. The CDR3 bases are TGTGCCAGCAGCTTAACGGGAGGGCCGGTCGGGGAGCTGTTTTTT. Translation gives CASSLTGGPVGELFF.

The gene calls are TRBV18 and TRBJ2-2, with 7 bases aligning to TRBD1. V dropped 8 bases and J dropped 1; count of bases not matched to a gene: 4. Germline-derived CDR1 and CDR2 are KGHSH and LQKENI. There are 14 residues in the CDR3. The CDR3 sequence: CASRRTGNTGELFF. CDR3 DNA: TGTGCCAGCAGACGGACAGGGAACACCGGGGAGCTGTTTTTT.

V and J are TRBV5-4 and TRBJ2-5, with D perhaps TRBD2 (5 bases). CDR1 SGHNT and CDR2 YYREEE come from the germline V gene (reference sequence). The CDR3 is 13 amino acids. V was cut by 4 bases and J by 5 bases, with 12 bases left in between. The CDR3 DNA sequence: TGTGCCAGCAGCCCCCGGCGCGGGGAGACCCAGTACTTC. It yields the protein CASSPRRGETQYF.

This clone has only one observation. V is TRBV2 and J is TRBJ1-4; D call uncertain. The V gene's germline CDR1 is SNHLY and CDR2 FYNNEI. This CDR3 is 14 amino acids long. Trimming cost V 10 bases and J 0 bases, with 12 bases left between them. The CDR3 DNA reads TGTGCCACTAGGACTCTTGCAACTAATGAAAAACTGTTTTTT. It yields the protein CATRTLATNEKLFF.

This clone was seen a handful of times. V and J are TRBV24-1 and TRBJ1-2; D uncertain. The CDR3 consists of 13 residues. Germline assignment: CDR1 KGHDR and CDR2 SFDVKD. V dropped 4 bases and J dropped 0 bases, with 5 bases sitting between them. This CDR3 is CATSETPNYGYTF. In nucleotides, the CDR3 is TGTGCCACCAGTGAGACTCCTAACTATGGCTACACCTTC.

The rearrangement links TRBV6-5 to TRBJ2-5; D not certain. The germline gives CDR1 MNHEY, CDR2 SVGAGI. The CDR3 is 13 amino acids. V lost 0 bases to trimming and J lost 4 bases, with 6 bases between them. The CDR3 protein is CASSYSTGETQYF. CDR3 nucleotide sequence: TGTGCCAGCAGTTACTCGACGGGAGAGACCCAGTACTTC.

V usage is TRBV6-1 and J usage is TRBJ2-7; maybe TRBD1 (5 bases). The CDR3 is made up of 15 amino acids. V gave up 4 bases and J gave up 6 bases, with 19 bases separating them. Germline V gives CDR1 MNHNS, CDR2 SASEGT. CDR3 in amino acids: CASSGALSGPREQYV. CDR3 DNA: TGTGCCAGCAGTGGAGCACTATCAGGGCCTCGCGAGCAGTACGTC.

The chain links TRBV7-9 to TRBJ1-1; D possibly corresponds to TRBD1 (5 bases). Germline CDR1 reads SEHNR; CDR2 reads FQNEAQ (reference sequence). Trimming removed 6 bases from V and 4 bases from J, with 15 bases in between. This CDR3 contains 14 residues. In DNA, the CDR3 is TGTGCCAGCAGACTAGACGGGGGTGGCACTGAAGCTTTCTTT. It encodes CASRLDGGGTEAFF.

This clone showed up just a few times. V is TRBV9 and J is TRBJ1-1, with 8 bases fitting TRBD1. The CDR3 totals 13 residues. The ends lost 4 bases at V and 11 bases at J; junction bases unmatched: 10. Per the germline V gene, CDR1 is SGDLS and CDR2 is YYNGEE. This CDR3 reads CASSPSTGAVAFF. DNA for the CDR3: TGTGCCAGCAGCCCTTCGACAGGGGCGGTGGCTTTCTTT.

The chain uses TRBV6-2 or TRBV6-3 and TRBJ2-5; TRBD2 might be the D (6 bases). Germline V lookup: CDR1 MNHEY, CDR2 SVGEGT. The CDR3 runs 15 residues. V lost 0 bases, J lost 1 base, and 9 bases lay in between. Written as DNA, the CDR3 is TGTGCCAGCAGTTACTCAAGGGGAGGCCAAGAGACCCAGTACTTC. This encodes CASSYSRGGQETQYF.

The chain uses TRBV24-1 and TRBJ2-6, with TRBD1 matching 7 bases. The CDR3 is made up of 16 amino acids. V was pared by 5 bases and J by 3 bases, with 6 bases of the junction left unmatched. Germline V CDR1 and CDR2: KGHDR, SFDVKD. The CDR3 DNA reads TGTGCCACCAGTGTAAAGGGGGCGAGTGGGGCCAACGTCCTGACTTTC. Translation gives CATSVKGASGANVLTF.

V gene TRBV5-1 combines with J gene TRBJ1-2; 10 nucleotides align to TRBD1. Germline V gives CDR1 SGHRS, CDR2 YFSETQ. V gave up 4 bases and J gave up 8 bases; unmatched junction bases: 14. The CDR3 has 16 amino acids. The CDR3 loop is CASSRVPGQGREGYTF. In DNA, the CDR3 is TGCGCCAGCAGCCGAGTCCCGGGACAGGGGAGGGAGGGCTACACCTTC.

The rearrangement links TRBV7-9 to TRBJ1-3; TRBD1 is a possible D gene (6 bases). Trimming took off 5 bases at V and 4 bases at J, with 18 bases between the two ends. From germline, CDR1 is SEHNR and CDR2 FQNEAQ (reference sequence). The CDR3 has 16 residues. CDR3 in DNA: TGTGCCAGCAGCCTTTCCTCAGGGGTCTTCGGAAACACCATATATTTT. Translating it yields CASSLSSGVFGNTIYF. Using reference TRBV7-9 and TRBJ1-3 for the parts outside the CDR3, the full variable domain is DTGVSQNPRHKITKRGQNVTFRCDPISEHNRLYWYRQTLGQGPEFLTYFQNEAQLEKSRLLSDRFSAERPKGSFSTLEIQRTEQGDSAMYLCASSLSSGVFGNTIYFGEGSWLTVV.

J is TRBJ2-3 and V is TRBV5-1; 13 bases are a match to TRBD2. The length of the CDR3 is 15 residues. The junction had 9 bases not matched to a gene; V was cut back by 5 bases and J by 9 bases. The germline CDR1 and CDR2 sequences are SGHRS and YFSETQ. The CDR3 DNA reads TGCGCCAGCAGTCCAACTAGCGGGGGGGCCCTCACGCAGTATTTT. As protein: CASSPTSGGALTQYF.

J is TRBJ2-5 and V is TRBV7-6; 8 bases line up with TRBD2. With 7 bases clipped from V and 3 bases from J, the junction kept 4 bases outside the gene matches. The germline V gene has CDR1 SGHVS and CDR2 FNYEAQ. The CDR3 consists of 13 residues. CDR3 loop: CASIAGPKETQYF. CDR3 nucleotides: TGTGCCAGCATAGCGGGGCCAAAAGAGACCCAGTACTTC.

CDR3 amino acids: CASSLGGAVYGYTF. CDR3 DNA: TGTGCCAGCAGCTTAGGGGGCGCAGTCTATGGCTACACCTTC. The rearrangement joins TRBV11-2 to TRBJ1-2; D might be TRBD1 (5 bases). CDR1 and CDR2 (germline): SGHAT, FQNNGV. This CDR3 contains 14 residues. The V end lost 1 base, the J end lost 4 bases, and 10 bases lay between the germline ends.

The genes are TRBV11-3 and TRBJ1-6, with 9 bases aligning to TRBD1. The CDR3 contains 16 residues. V trimming: 2 bases; J trimming: 5 bases; junction bases outside the gene matches: 4. The germline V gene has CDR1 SGHNT and CDR2 YENEEA. The CDR3 reads CASSLRRDRDNSPLHF. CDR3 DNA sequence: TGTGCCAGCAGCTTAAGGAGGGACAGGGATAATTCACCCCTCCACTTT.

This clone was seen just once. CDR3 protein: CAARDRSYNEQFF. For the CDR3, the DNA is TGTGCCGCCAGGGACAGATCCTACAATGAGCAGTTCTTC. The genes are TRBV10-3 and TRBJ2-1; 7 bases map to TRBD1. This CDR3 contains 13 residues. V was pared by 11 bases and J by 1 base, with 5 bases of the junction left unmatched. Germline V gives CDR1 ENHRY, CDR2 SYGVKD.

The chain uses TRBV4-1 and TRBJ1-1; D remains ambiguous. Germline V gives CDR1 MGHRA, CDR2 YSYEKL. V shed 2 bases and J shed 0 bases, with 10 bases lying between them. The length of the CDR3 is 15 residues. The CDR3 loop is CASSQRETVNTEAFF. The CDR3 DNA sequence: TGCGCCAGCAGCCAACGAGAAACAGTGAACACTGAAGCTTTCTTT.

The J gene is TRBJ1-6, the V gene TRBV5-1, with 9 bases fitting TRBD1. Germline V CDR1 and CDR2: SGHRS, YFSETQ. CDR3 length equals 16 residues. V dropped 4 bases and J dropped 10; count of bases not matched to a gene: 12. The CDR3, as DNA: TGCGCCAGCAGCGCGACTACAGGGGGCGATAGGTCACCCCTCCACTTT. It is translated as CASSATTGGDRSPLHF. Drawing the rest from reference TRBV5-1 and TRBJ1-6, the complete variable domain is KAGVTQTPRYLIKTRGQQVTLSCSPISGHRSVSWYQQTPGQGLQFLFEYFSETQRNKGNFPGRFSGRQFSNSRSEMNVSTLELGDSALYLCASSATTGGDRSPLHFGNGTRLTVT.

The chain joins TRBV30 to TRBJ1-6; 7 bases line up with TRBD1. CDR3 size: 16 residues. V trimming: 3 bases; J trimming: 5 bases; junction bases outside the gene matches: 10. The germline CDR1 and CDR2 sequences are GTSNPN and SVGIG (reference sequence). The CDR3 spells CAWRRDGTVNNSPLHF. The CDR3 bases are TGTGCCTGGAGAAGGGACGGGACAGTGAATAATTCACCCCTCCACTTT.

The rearrangement links TRBV3-1 (or the pseudogene TRBV3-2) to TRBJ2-2; the match to TRBD2 covers 8 bases. The CDR3 totals 16 residues. J lost 6 bases, V lost 1 base, and 7 bases had no gene match. From germline, CDR1 is LGHDT and CDR2 YNNKEL (reference sequence). CDR3 in amino acids: CASSQVAGGASGELFF. The CDR3 DNA reads TGTGCCAGCAGCCAAGTTGCCGGGGGGGCCTCCGGGGAGCTGTTTTTT.

The chain joins TRBV15 to TRBJ2-3; 9 nucleotides match TRBD2. V was clipped by 0 bases and J by 6 bases; unmatched bases: 4. Per the germline V gene, CDR1 is LNHNV and CDR2 is YYDKDF (reference sequence). The CDR3 loop spans 15 amino acids. Here the CDR3 DNA reads TGTGCCACCAGCAGAGATGGCGGGGGGGCGGATACGCAGTATTTT. Residues: CATSRDGGGADTQYF.

The rearrangement uses TRBV7-2 and TRBJ2-1, with 9 bases identical to TRBD2. V shed 5 bases, J shed 6 bases, and the junction held 8 bases outside the gene matches. Germline V gives CDR1 SGHTA, CDR2 FQGNSA. The CDR3 length is 15 residues. The CDR3 is CASSLSSGVANEQFF. CDR3 coding DNA: TGTGCCAGCAGCCTCTCTAGCGGGGTGGCCAATGAGCAGTTCTTC.

The chain employs TRBV7-8 and TRBJ1-2; 11 positions agree with TRBD1. This CDR3 comprises 16 residues. The V gene's germline CDR1 is SGHVS and CDR2 FQNEAQ. Trimming removed 0 bases from V and 8 bases from J; junction bases left unmatched: 8. CDR3 protein: CASSLAGQGGLFGYTF. CDR3 in DNA: TGTGCCAGCAGCTTAGCGGGACAGGGGGGCCTCTTCGGCTACACCTTC.